Presented here are 6 T cell receptor beta chains from one specimen sequenced in a study of long-term antiretroviral therapy in people with HIV. Version v3.0 of the immunoSEQ assay ran at survey level. Profiling relied on immunoSEQ multiplex PCR, and the TCRdb table lists in-frame clones only, not all of them. Seen here are approximately 18,000 clones, more than 80% observed once, and the top ten hold over 8.5%. The sequenced sample was unsorted PBMCs, obtained 0.2 years after starting antiretroviral therapy. The receptors were gathered from a woman in her thirties or forties with HIV.

V and J are TRBV6-1 and TRBJ2-7; 7 positions match TRBD2. Germline V gene sequence: CDR1 MNHNS, CDR2 SASEGT. CDR3 length equals 15 residues. V shed 1 base and J 9 bases; nucleotides not matched to a gene: 12. The CDR3 loop reads CASSEVTGDYVGQYF. In DNA, the CDR3 is TGTGCCAGCAGTGAAGTAACGGGGGACTACGTGGGGCAGTACTTC.

The J gene is TRBJ1-2, the V gene TRBV6-5; D is unresolved. Per the germline V gene, CDR1 is MNHEY and CDR2 is SVGAGI. Trimming cost V 2 bases and J 8 bases, with 12 bases left between them. The CDR3 has 13 amino acids. The CDR3 reads CASSYPGGYGYTF. The CDR3, as DNA: TGTGCCAGCAGTTACCCTGGAGGGTACGGCTACACCTTC.

The chain joins TRBV6-5 to TRBJ2-1; 7 bases agree with TRBD1. The CDR3 is 14 residues long. The germline V gene has CDR1 MNHEY and CDR2 SVGAGI. J was trimmed by 3 bases and V by 2 bases; bases with no gene match: 1. The CDR3 spells CASSYRGLYNEQFF. As DNA, the CDR3 is TGTGCCAGCAGTTACAGGGGGCTCTACAATGAGCAGTTCTTC.

The genes are TRBV27 and TRBJ2-7; TRBD2 matches at 9 bases. The CDR3 length is 14 residues. After removal of 6 bases from V and 6 bases from J, the junction contained 9 bases not matched to a gene. From germline, CDR1 is MNHEY and CDR2 SMNVEV (reference sequence). Written as DNA, the CDR3 is TGTGCCAGCAGAATAGCGGGGGCGGGGGGCGAGCAGTACTTC. Translation gives CASRIAGAGGEQYF.

The V and J genes are TRBV18 and TRBJ2-7; 12 nucleotides align to TRBD2. The CDR3 totals 17 residues. Trimming took 3 bases from V and 0 from J; bases not matched to a gene: 6. Germline lookup yields CDR1 KGHSH and CDR2 LQKENI. CDR3 sequence reads: CASSPLGLAGSSYEQYF. DNA of the CDR3: TGTGCCAGCTCACCCCTCGGACTAGCGGGGAGCTCCTACGAGCAGTACTTC.

This clone was observed a handful of times. The gene calls are TRBV28 and TRBJ1-2, with D possibly TRBD1 on 5 matching bases. Trimming stripped 6 bases from V and 6 bases from J, with 17 bases between. The CDR3 length is 14 residues. The germline gives CDR1 MDHEN, CDR2 SYDVKM. CDR3 nucleotides: TGTGCCAGCAGCCTCCGACAGAACTGGAATGGCTACACCTTC. This gives the protein CASSLRQNWNGYTF.